The T cell receptor (beta chain) described here comes from a study of T cell clonality in common variable immunodeficiency. Libraries were prepared by immunoSEQ multiplex PCR; TCRdb keeps only in-frame clonotypes and omits some of them. The sample presents 40,000 to 65,000 clones, none singletons. This CDR3 spans 12 amino acids. V was shortened by 6 bases and J by 6 bases, with 12 bases between the two germline ends. Germline loops: CDR1 SNHLY, CDR2 FYNNEI. In its sample, this clone was seen many times. Read data end 3 residues before the CDR3 end; the end is taken from the germline J gene. This TCR was sampled from a person between 18 and 70 years old in good health. Sequences were obtained from peripheral blood mononuclear cells. The chain uses TRBV2 and TRBJ2-7, with D possibly TRBD2 on 5 matching bases. This chain's CDR3 is CASSSGLSEQYF. CDR3 DNA (partial): TGTGCCAGCAGCAGCGGACTTTCCGAG.